The next 18 T cell receptor beta chains were all read from a single sample in a study of STAT5B mutations in CD4+ large granular lymphocyte leukemia. The table came from immunoSEQ multiplex PCR; TCRdb's copy has only in-frame clones and leaves some out. Here the sample spans 32,000 or so clones, over 80% being singletons. The sequencing input was CD4+ T cells from blood buffy coats. Source of these receptors: a human donor in good health.

The chain links TRBV11-1 to TRBJ2-7, with 9 bases fitting TRBD1. The CDR3 is made up of 14 amino acids. CDR1 is SGHAT and CDR2 is FQDESV in the germline V gene (reference sequence). V lost 5 bases, J lost 6 bases, and 8 bases stayed unmatched. CDR3 sequence: CASSQNRGRGEQYF. CDR3 DNA sequence: TGTGCCAGCAGCCAAAACAGGGGGCGAGGCGAGCAGTACTTC. Variable domain in full (rest from reference TRBV11-1 and TRBJ2-7): EAEVAQSPRYKITEKSQAVAFWCDPISGHATLYWYRQILGQGPELLVQFQDESVVDDSQLPKDRFSAERLKGVDSTLKIQPAELGDSAMYLCASSQNRGRGEQYFGPGTRLTVT.

V and J are TRBV7-8 and TRBJ2-5; no clear D. V lost 6 bases and J 11 bases, leaving 22 bases between the germline ends. The germline V gene has CDR1 SGHVS and CDR2 FQNEAQ. This CDR3 spans 14 amino acids. Here the CDR3 DNA reads TGTGCCAGCAGTCAGAGCCTACAGTTTCAGGAGCAGTACTTC. Translation gives CASSQSLQFQEQYF.

V and J are TRBV7-9 and TRBJ2-1, with 14 bases fitting TRBD2. In germline, CDR1 is SEHNR, CDR2 FQNEAQ (reference sequence). The junction had 11 bases not matched to a gene; V was cut back by 3 bases and J by 7 bases. This CDR3 contains 18 residues. For the CDR3, the DNA is TGTGCCAGCAGCTTCCTTGGGGGACTAGCGGGAGTCTGGAATGAGCAGTTCTTC. Residues: CASSFLGGLAGVWNEQFF.

The genes are TRBV6-6 and TRBJ2-7, with TRBD2 matching 7 bases. The length of the CDR3 is 15 residues. From germline, CDR1 is MNHNY and CDR2 SVGAGI (reference sequence). Unmatched junction bases numbered 10, after V lost 2 bases and J lost 6 bases. DNA for the CDR3: TGTGCCAGCAGTTACCCCCAGCGGGGCGGAGTCGAGCAGTACTTC. Translated, it gives CASSYPQRGGVEQYF.

This CDR3 reads CASSDAKKGNQPQHF. CDR3 nucleotide sequence: TGTGCCAGCAGTGACGCAAAAAAGGGGAATCAGCCCCAGCATTTT. The genes are TRBV2 and TRBJ1-5; weak D call: TRBD1 (5 bases). Germline assignment: CDR1 SNHLY and CDR2 FYNNEI. The V end was cut by 3 bases, the J end by 4 bases, with 13 bases between. The CDR3 extends over 15 amino acids.

V is TRBV9 and J is TRBJ2-1; 7 bases match TRBD2. The CDR3 runs to 12 residues. V was pared by 3 bases and J by 7 bases, with 1 base of the junction left unmatched. From germline, CDR1 is SGDLS and CDR2 YYNGEE. The CDR3 is CASSASGNEQFF. As DNA, the CDR3 is TGTGCCAGCAGCGCTAGCGGAAATGAGCAGTTCTTC.

The chain carries TRBV5-5 and TRBJ1-5; no reliable D call. V lost 0 bases, J lost 5 bases, and 6 bases lay in between. Germline V CDR1 and CDR2: SGHKS, YYEKEE (reference sequence). This CDR3 has 13 residues. The CDR3 sequence is CASSLAGDQPQHF. As DNA, the CDR3 is TGTGCCAGCAGCTTGGCCGGGGATCAGCCCCAGCATTTT. Full variable domain (missing parts from reference TRBV5-5 and TRBJ1-5): DAGVTQSPTHLIKTRGQQVTLRCSPISGHKSVSWYQQVLGQGPQFIFQYYEKEERGRGNFPDRFSARQFPNYSSELNVNALLLGDSALYLCASSLAGDQPQHFGDGTRLSIL.

The V and J genes are TRBV7-2 and TRBJ1-2, with D maybe TRBD1 (6 bases). Germline loops: CDR1 SGHTA, CDR2 FQGNSA. The CDR3 has 15 amino acids. The ends were cut back, 3 bases at V and 3 bases at J, with 14 bases in the middle. The CDR3 spells CASSFPGGGHYGYTF. The CDR3 nucleotides read TGTGCCAGCAGCTTCCCCGGGGGGGGCCACTATGGCTACACCTTC.

The chain recombines TRBV10-1 with TRBJ2-3; 9 nucleotides match TRBD2. From germline, CDR1 is WNHNN and CDR2 SYGVQD (reference sequence). V shed 4 bases, J shed 5 bases, and the junction held 7 bases outside the gene matches. The CDR3 has 15 residues. The DNA for the CDR3 is TGCGCCAGCAGTGTCGGCGGGAGGGTGTTAGATACGCAGTATTTT. This gives the protein CASSVGGRVLDTQYF.

The chain recombines TRBV28 with TRBJ1-2, with TRBD1 identical over 8 bases. Trimming at V came to 5 bases and at J to 4 bases, leaving 3 bases not matched to a gene. Germline V gives CDR1 MDHEN, CDR2 SYDVKM. This CDR3 contains 13 residues. The CDR3 DNA reads TGTGCCAGCAGTGTACAGGGGGGCTATGGCTACACCTTC. Translation gives CASSVQGGYGYTF.

The CDR3 sequence is CASSEAPWIGTNVLTF. The CDR3, as DNA: TGTGCCAGCAGTGAAGCCCCGTGGATAGGTACCAACGTCCTGACTTTC. The rearrangement joins TRBV2 to TRBJ2-6; unclear D gene. The CDR3 extends over 16 amino acids. V dropped 0 bases and J dropped 8 bases, with 14 bases sitting between them. In germline, CDR1 is SNHLY, CDR2 FYNNEI. Using reference TRBV2 and TRBJ2-6 for the parts outside the CDR3, the full variable domain is EPEVTQTPSHQVTQMGQEVILRCVPISNHLYFYWYRQILGQKVEFLVSFYNNEISEKSEIFDDQFSVERPDGSNFTLKIRSTKLEDSAMYFCASSEAPWIGTNVLTFGAGSRLTVL.

This chain connects TRBV7-6 to TRBJ2-7; 12 bases map to TRBD2. CDR1 is SGHVS and CDR2 is FNYEAQ in the germline V gene. This CDR3 contains 15 residues. Losses at the gene ends were 5 bases for V and 7 bases for J; bases not matched to a gene: 9. The DNA of the CDR3 is TGTGCCAGCAGCCCACGACTAGCGGGAGTTAAAGAGCAGTACTTC. It yields the protein CASSPRLAGVKEQYF.

The table lists this clone with a few counts. The gene calls are TRBV5-4 and TRBJ2-7; D remains ambiguous. Trimming pared 4 bases from V and 1 base from J, leaving 9 bases between. The CDR3 runs 13 residues. Germline V CDR1 and CDR2: SGHNT, YYREEE (reference sequence). The CDR3 DNA reads as TGTGCCAGCAGCACGGGCTCTTCCTACGAGCAGTACTTC. This codes for CASSTGSSYEQYF. Combining the CDR3 with reference TRBV5-4 and TRBJ2-7 gives the whole variable domain ETGVTQSPTHLIKTRGQQVTLRCSSQSGHNTVSWYQQALGQGPQFIFQYYREEENGRGNFPPRFSGLQFPNYSSELNVNALELDDSALYLCASSTGSSYEQYFGPGTRLTVT.

The V call is TRBV5-1, the J call TRBJ2-7; 7 bases line up with TRBD1. Germline V gene sequence: CDR1 SGHRS, CDR2 YFSETQ. Trimming cost V 5 bases and J 5 bases; bases outside gene matches: 4. The CDR3 is 12 amino acids. The DNA for the CDR3 is TGCGCCAGCAGACCCGACAGGGACGAGCAGTACTTC. Translated: CASRPDRDEQYF.

J is TRBJ2-3 and V is TRBV7-8; 8 bases match TRBD2. The CDR3 runs to 14 residues. J was trimmed by 3 bases and V by 8 bases; bases with no gene match: 7. The germline V gene has CDR1 SGHVS and CDR2 FQNEAQ. CDR3 protein: CASRLREGTDTQYF. The CDR3 coding sequence is TGTGCCAGCCGCCTCCGGGAGGGGACAGATACGCAGTATTTT.

The DNA of the CDR3 is TGTGCCTGGAGTGTACGATCGAACACCGGGGAGCTGTTTTTT. Translating gives CAWSVRSNTGELFF. The gene calls are TRBV30 and TRBJ2-2; D is unresolved. Germline V gene lookup returns CDR1 GTSNPN and CDR2 SVGIG (reference sequence). This CDR3 comprises 14 residues. Trimming took 0 bases from V and 0 from J, leaving 5 bases between them.

The chain uses TRBV7-8 and TRBJ2-7, with D uncertain. Trimming took off 5 bases at V and 3 bases at J, with 14 bases between the two ends. Germline CDR1 is SGHVS and CDR2 is FQNEAQ. The CDR3 totals 14 residues. The CDR3 DNA sequence: TGTGCCAGCAGCCCTAGTAGGCTGGGCTACGAGCAGTACTTC. It specifies CASSPSRLGYEQYF.

This clone was detected once. The CDR3 reads CASNTSGRKLFF. The CDR3 nucleotides are TGTGCCAGCAATACCTCGGGGCGAAAACTGTTTTTT. The V and J genes are TRBV28 and TRBJ1-4, with D possibly matching TRBD1 (5 bases). CDR1 is MDHEN, CDR2 SYDVKM, per germline. This CDR3 spans 12 amino acids. The ends were cut back, 7 bases at V and 10 bases at J, with 13 bases in the middle.